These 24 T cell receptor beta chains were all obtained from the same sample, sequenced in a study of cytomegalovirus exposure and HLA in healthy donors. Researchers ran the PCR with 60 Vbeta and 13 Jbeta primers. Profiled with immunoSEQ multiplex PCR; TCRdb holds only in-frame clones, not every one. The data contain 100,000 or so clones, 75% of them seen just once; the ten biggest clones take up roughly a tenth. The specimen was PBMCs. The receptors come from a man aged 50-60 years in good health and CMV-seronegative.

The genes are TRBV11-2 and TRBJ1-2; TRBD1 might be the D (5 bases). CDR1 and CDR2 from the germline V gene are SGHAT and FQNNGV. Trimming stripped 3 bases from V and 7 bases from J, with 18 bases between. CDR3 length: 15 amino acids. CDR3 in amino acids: CASSFTSGTLPGYTF. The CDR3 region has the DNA TGTGCCAGCAGCTTCACGTCAGGGACTTTACCTGGCTACACCTTC.

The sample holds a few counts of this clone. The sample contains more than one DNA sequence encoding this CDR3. CDR3 nucleotide sequence: TGTGCCAGCAGCCCTGGTGGAGTGTGGAATGAAAAACTGTTTTTT. Translation: CASSPGGVWNEKLFF. The genes are TRBV14 and TRBJ1-4; no firm D call. Germline lookup yields CDR1 SGHDN and CDR2 FVKESK. This CDR3 has 15 residues. The ends were cut back, 4 bases at V and 5 bases at J, with 14 bases in the middle.

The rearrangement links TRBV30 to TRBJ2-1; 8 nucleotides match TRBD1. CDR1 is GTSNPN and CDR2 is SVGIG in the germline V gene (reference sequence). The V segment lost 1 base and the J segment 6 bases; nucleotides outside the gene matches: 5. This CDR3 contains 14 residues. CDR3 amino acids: CAWSGQGPFNEQFF. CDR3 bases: TGTGCCTGGAGTGGACAGGGGCCATTCAATGAGCAGTTCTTC.

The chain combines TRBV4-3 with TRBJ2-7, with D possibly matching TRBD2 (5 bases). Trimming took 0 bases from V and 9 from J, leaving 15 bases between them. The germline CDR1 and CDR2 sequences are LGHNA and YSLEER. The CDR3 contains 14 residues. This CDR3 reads CASSQDRVLGGQYF. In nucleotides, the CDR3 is TGCGCCAGCAGCCAAGACCGGGTCTTAGGAGGGCAGTACTTC.

CDR3 DNA: TGTGCCAGCAGTACTAGCGGGGGGAGCTCCTACGAGCAGTACTTC. Protein sequence: CASSTSGGSSYEQYF. The chain couples TRBV2 to TRBJ2-7, with TRBD2 matching over 12 bases. The V segment lost 5 bases and the J segment 0 bases; nucleotides outside the gene matches: 2. The CDR3 totals 15 residues. CDR1 and CDR2 (germline): SNHLY, FYNNEI.

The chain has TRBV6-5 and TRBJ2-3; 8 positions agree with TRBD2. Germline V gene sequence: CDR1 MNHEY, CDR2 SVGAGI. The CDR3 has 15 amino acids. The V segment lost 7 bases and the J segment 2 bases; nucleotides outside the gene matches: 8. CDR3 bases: TGTGCCAGCAAGGAGGCGGGAGGACACACAGATACGCAGTATTTT. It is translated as CASKEAGGHTDTQYF.

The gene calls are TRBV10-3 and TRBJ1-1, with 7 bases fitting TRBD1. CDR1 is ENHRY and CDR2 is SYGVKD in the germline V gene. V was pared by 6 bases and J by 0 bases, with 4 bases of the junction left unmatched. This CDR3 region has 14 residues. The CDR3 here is CAIRPGQMNTEAFF. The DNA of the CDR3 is TGTGCCATCAGACCGGGACAGATGAACACTGAAGCTTTCTTT.

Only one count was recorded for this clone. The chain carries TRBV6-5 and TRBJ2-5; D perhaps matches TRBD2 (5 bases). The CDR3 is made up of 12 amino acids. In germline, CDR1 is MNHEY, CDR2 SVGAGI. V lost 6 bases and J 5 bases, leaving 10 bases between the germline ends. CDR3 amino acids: CASRHRGETQYF. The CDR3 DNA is TGTGCCAGCAGGCACAGAGGGGAGACCCAGTACTTC.

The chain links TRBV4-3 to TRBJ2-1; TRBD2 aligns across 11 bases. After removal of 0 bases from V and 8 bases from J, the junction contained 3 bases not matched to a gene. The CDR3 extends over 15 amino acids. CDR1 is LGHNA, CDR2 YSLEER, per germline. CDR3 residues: CASSQELAGVHEQFF. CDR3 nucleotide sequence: TGCGCCAGCAGCCAAGAACTAGCGGGAGTCCATGAGCAGTTCTTC.

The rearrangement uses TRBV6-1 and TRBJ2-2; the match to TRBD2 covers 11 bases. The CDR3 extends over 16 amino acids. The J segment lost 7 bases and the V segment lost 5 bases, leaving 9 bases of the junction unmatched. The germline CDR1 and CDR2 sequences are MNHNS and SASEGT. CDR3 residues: CASSQGTSGGSGELFF. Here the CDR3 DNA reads TGTGCCAGCAGTCAAGGGACTAGCGGAGGGAGCGGGGAGCTGTTTTTT.

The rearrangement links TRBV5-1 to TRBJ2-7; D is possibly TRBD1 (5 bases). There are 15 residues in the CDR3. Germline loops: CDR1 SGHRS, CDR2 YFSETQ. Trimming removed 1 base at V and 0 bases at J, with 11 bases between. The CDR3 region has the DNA TGCGCCAGCAGCTTGAATACAGGCGACTCCTACGAGCAGTACTTC. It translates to CASSLNTGDSYEQYF.

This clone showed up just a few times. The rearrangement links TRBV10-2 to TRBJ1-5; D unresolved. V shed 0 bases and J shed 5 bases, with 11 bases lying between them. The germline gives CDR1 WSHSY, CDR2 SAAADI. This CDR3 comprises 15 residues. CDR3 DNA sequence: TGCGCCAGCAGTGAGTCGTCCGTTTCTGATCAGCCCCAGCATTTT. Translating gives CASSESSVSDQPQHF.

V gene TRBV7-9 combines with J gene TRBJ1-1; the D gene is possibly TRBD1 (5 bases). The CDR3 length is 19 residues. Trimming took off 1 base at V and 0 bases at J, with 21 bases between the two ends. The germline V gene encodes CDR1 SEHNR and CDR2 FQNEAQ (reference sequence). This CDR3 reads CASSLGSPNRQLMNTEAFF. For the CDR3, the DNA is TGTGCCAGCAGCTTAGGCTCTCCGAATCGACAGCTCATGAACACTGAAGCTTTCTTT.

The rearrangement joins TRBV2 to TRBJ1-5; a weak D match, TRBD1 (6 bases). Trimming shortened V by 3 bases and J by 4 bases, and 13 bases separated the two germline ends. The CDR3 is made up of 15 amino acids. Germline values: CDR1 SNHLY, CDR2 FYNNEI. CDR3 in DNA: TGTGCCAGCAGTGACGACAGGAGTCTTAATCAGCCCCAGCATTTT. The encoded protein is CASSDDRSLNQPQHF.

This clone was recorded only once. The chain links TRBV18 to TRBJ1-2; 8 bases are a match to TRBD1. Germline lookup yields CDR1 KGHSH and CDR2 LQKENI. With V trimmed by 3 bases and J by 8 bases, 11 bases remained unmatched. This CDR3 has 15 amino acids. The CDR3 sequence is CASSPNDRGKGGYTF. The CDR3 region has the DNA TGTGCCAGCTCACCTAACGACAGGGGAAAAGGGGGCTACACCTTC.

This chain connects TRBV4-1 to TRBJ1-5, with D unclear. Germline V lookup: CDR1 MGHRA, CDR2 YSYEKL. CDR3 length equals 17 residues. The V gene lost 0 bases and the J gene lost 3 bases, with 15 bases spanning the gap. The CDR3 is CASSQDETGAFNQPQHF. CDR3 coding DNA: TGCGCCAGCAGCCAAGATGAGACGGGAGCCTTCAATCAGCCCCAGCATTTT.

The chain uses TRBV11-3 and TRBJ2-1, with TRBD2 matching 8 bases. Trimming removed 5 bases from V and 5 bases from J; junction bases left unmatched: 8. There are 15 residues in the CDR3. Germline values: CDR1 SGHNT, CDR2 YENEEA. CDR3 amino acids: CASSEKGLVNNEQFF. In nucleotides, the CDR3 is TGTGCCAGCAGCGAGAAGGGACTAGTTAACAATGAGCAGTTCTTC.

The CDR3 sequence is CARDTSGGTDTQYF. CDR3 DNA sequence: TGTGCCAGAGACACCAGCGGGGGAACAGATACGCAGTATTTT. The chain combines TRBV9 with TRBJ2-3, with 8 positions matching TRBD2. CDR1 and CDR2 from the germline V gene are SGDLS and YYNGEE. V dropped 8 bases and J dropped 3; count of bases not matched to a gene: 8. The CDR3 is made up of 14 amino acids.

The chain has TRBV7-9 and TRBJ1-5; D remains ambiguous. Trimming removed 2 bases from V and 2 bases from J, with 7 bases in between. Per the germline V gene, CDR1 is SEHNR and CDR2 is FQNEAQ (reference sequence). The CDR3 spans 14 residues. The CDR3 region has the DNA TGTGCCAGCAGCTTATCGGGTGGCAATCAGCCCCAGCATTTT. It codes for CASSLSGGNQPQHF.

The CDR3 spells CASSPTLQGAGEKLFF. DNA of the CDR3: TGCGCCAGCAGCCCCACGTTACAGGGGGCCGGTGAAAAACTGTTTTTT. The V and J genes are TRBV5-1 and TRBJ1-4; 9 bases align to TRBD1. Trimming took 4 bases from V and 7 from J; bases not matched to a gene: 11. This CDR3 comprises 16 residues. Germline lookup yields CDR1 SGHRS and CDR2 YFSETQ.

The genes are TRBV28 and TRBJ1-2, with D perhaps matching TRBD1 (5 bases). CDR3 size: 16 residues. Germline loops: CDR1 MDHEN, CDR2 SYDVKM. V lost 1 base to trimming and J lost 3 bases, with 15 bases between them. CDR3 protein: CASSLYAGTGDYGYTF. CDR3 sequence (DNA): TGTGCCAGCAGTTTATATGCGGGGACTGGGGACTATGGCTACACCTTC.

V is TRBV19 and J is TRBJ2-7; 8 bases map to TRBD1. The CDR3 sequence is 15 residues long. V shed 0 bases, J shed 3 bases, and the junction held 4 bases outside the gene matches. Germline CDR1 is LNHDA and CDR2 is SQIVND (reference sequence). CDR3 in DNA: TGTGCCAGTAGTATAGAAGACAGGGGATTCTACGAGCAGTACTTC. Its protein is CASSIEDRGFYEQYF.

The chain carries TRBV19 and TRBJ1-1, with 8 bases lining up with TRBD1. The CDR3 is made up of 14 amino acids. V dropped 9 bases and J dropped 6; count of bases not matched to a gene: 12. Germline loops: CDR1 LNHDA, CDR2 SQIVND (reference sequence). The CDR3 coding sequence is TGTGCCAGCCTACGCGGACAGGGACAGGCTGAAGCTTTCTTT. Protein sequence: CASLRGQGQAEAFF.

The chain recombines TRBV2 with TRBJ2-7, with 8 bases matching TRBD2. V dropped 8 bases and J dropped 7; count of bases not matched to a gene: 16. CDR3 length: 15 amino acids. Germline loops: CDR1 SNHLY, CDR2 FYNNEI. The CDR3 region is CASGPAIRAGGEQYF. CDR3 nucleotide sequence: TGTGCCAGCGGCCCGGCGATTCGGGCGGGAGGTGAGCAGTACTTC.